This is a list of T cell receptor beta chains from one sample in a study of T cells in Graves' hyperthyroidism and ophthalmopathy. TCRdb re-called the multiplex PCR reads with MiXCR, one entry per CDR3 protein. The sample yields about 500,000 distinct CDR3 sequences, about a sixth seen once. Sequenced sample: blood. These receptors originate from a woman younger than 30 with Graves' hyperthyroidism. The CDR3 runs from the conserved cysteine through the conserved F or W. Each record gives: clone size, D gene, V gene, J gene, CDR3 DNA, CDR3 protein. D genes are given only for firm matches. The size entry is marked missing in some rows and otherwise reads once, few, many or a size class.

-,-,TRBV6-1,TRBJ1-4,TGTGCCAGCAGTCGCGCAGCCTTAACTAATGAAAAACTGTTTTTT,CASSRAALTNEKLFF
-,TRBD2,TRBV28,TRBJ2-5,TGTGCCAGCAGTTTAGCGACTAGCGGGACGGAGACCCAGTACTTC,CASSLATSGTETQYF
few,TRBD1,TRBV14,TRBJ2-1,TGTGCCAGCAGCCAGTGGACAGGGGGCTCCTACAATGAGCAGTTCTTC,CASSQWTGGSYNEQFF
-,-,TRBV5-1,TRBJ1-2,TGCGCCAGCAGCTTGGATCCCGGGGTAGGAGGCTACACCTTC,CASSLDPGVGGYTF
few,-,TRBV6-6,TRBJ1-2,TGTGCCAGCAGTTACTCGGGCAAGGACTTCAAAACCCATGGCTACACCTTC,CASSYSGKDFKTHGYTF
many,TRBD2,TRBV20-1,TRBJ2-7,TGCAGTGCAAGACTAGCGGGGGGGTCCTACGAGCAGTACTTC,CSARLAGGSYEQYF
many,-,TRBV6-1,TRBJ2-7,TGTGCCAGCAGCCCCGACGAGACCCTTAGGCAGCAGTACTTC,CASSPDETLRQQYF
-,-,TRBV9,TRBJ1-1,TGTGCCAGCAGCGTAGAGTCGTGGCACGGAGCTTTCTTT,CASSVESWHGAFF
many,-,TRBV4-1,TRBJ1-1,TGCGCCAGCAGCCAGCTCAGTAAGGGCCTGAACACTGAAGCTTTCTTT,CASSQLSKGLNTEAFF
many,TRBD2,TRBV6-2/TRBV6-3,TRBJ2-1,TGTGCCAGCAGCCCGTTGCGGGGGGGCCGGTTCAATGAGCAGTTCTTC,CASSPLRGGRFNEQFF
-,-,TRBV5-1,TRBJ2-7,TGCGCCAGCAGCCCTAGGAACCCCTACGAGCAGTACTTC,CASSPRNPYEQYF
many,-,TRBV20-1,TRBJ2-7,TGCAGTGCTAGAGCGGTCCTAGCTCTATCCTACGAGCAGTACTTC,CSARAVLALSYEQYF
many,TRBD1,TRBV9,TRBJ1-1,TGTGCCAGCAGCGTAATTGCCGGGACAGGGGGCGGTGGCACTGAAGCTTTCTTT,CASSVIAGTGGGGTEAFF
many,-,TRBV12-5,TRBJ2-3,TGTGCTAGTGGTTTGGTAAGTCCATCCCAGCGGCACACAGATACGCAGTATTTT,CASGLVSPSQRHTDTQYF
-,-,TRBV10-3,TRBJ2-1,TGTGCCATCAGTGAGAACCACCTAGCCGCGAGCTCCTACAATGAGCAGTTCTTC,CAISENHLAASSYNEQFF
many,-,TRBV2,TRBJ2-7,TGTGCCAGCAGTGAGGGGCCTAATCCCTACGAGCAGTACTTC,CASSEGPNPYEQYF
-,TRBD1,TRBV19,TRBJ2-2,TGTGCCAGTACCCGGCGGGGACAGGGGTTAACGAACACCGGGGAGCTGTTTTTT,CASTRRGQGLTNTGELFF
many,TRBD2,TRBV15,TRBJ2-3,TGTGCCACCAGCCCCCGCAAATGGCGGGAGGGACCCACAGATACGCAGTATTTT,CATSPRKWREGPTDTQYF
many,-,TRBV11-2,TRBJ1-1,TGTGCCAGCAGGGCTACGTGGAACACTGAAGCTTTCTTT,CASRATWNTEAFF
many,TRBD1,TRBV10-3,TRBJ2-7,TGTGCCATCAGTCCAGACAGGACAGGCGAGCAGTACTTC,CAISPDRTGEQYF
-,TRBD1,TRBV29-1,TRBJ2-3,TGCAGCGTGGGACAGGGGGCAGGAGATACGCAGTATTTT,CSVGQGAGDTQYF
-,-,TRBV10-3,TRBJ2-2,TGTGCCATCAAAGCCAGGGACACCGGGGAGCTGTTTTTT,CAIKARDTGELFF
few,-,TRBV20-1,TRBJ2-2,TGCAGTGCGGTTCACGACACCGGGGAGCTGTTTTTT,CSAVHDTGELFF